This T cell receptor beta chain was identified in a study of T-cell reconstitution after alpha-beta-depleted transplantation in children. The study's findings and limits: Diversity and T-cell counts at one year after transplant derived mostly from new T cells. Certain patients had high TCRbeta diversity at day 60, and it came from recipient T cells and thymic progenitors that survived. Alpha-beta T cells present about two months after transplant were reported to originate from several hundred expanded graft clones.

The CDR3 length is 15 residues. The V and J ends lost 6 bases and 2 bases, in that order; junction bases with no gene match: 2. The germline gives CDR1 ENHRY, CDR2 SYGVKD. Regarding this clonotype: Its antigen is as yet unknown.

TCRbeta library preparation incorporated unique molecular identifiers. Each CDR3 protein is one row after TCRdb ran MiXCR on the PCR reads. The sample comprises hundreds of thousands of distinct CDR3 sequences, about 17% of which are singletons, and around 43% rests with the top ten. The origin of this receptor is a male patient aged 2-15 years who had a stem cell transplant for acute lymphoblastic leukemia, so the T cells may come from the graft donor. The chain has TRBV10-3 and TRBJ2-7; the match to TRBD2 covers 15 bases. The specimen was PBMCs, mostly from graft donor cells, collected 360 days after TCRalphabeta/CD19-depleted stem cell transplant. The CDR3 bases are TGTGCCATCAGCGGACTAGCGGGAGGGCCCTACGAGCAGTACTTC. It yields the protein CAISGLAGGPYEQYF.